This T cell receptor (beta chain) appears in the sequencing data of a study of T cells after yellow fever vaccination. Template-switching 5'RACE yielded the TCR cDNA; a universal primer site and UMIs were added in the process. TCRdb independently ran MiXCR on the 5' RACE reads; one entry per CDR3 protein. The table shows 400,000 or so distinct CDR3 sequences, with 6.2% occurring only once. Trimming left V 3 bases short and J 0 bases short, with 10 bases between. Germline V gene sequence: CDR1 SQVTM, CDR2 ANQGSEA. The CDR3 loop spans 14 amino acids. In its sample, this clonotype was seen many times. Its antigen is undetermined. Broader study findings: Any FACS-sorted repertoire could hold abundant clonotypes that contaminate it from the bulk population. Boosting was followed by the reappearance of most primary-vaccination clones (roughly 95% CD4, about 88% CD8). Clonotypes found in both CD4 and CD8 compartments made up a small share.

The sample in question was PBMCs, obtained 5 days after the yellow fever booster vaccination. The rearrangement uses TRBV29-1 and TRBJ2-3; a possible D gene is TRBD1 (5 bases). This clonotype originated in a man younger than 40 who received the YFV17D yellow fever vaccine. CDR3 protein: CSVEGRPSTDTQYF. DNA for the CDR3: TGCAGCGTTGAGGGGCGGCCTAGCACAGATACGCAGTATTTT.